The TCR beta chain described here comes from a study of CD8+ T cells in alopecia areata. Study overall: Tofacitinib administration to treated patients was oral, at 5 to 10 mg twice daily.

Findings and limits, study-wide: Mice gave a clearer picture of TCR sharing than patients did, possibly for HLA-related reasons. Tissue-resident alphabeta T cells belonging to normal skin likewise get sequenced within scalp specimens. Affected lesional scalp, above all in alopecia totalis/universalis, was more clonal than normal scalp.

As to this clone: Its antigen is undetermined.

Alopecia areata patients gave lesional scalp punch biopsies and peripheral blood samples. Germline V gene lookup returns CDR1 SNHLY and CDR2 FYNNEI. V was cut by 6 bases and J by 5 bases, with 14 bases left in between. There are 14 residues in the CDR3. The authors extracted RNA and reverse transcribed it into cDNA as the sequencing template. Repertoires were generated with immunoSEQ multiplex PCR, while TCRdb's copy carries only in-frame clones and drops some. Of more than 11,000 clones listed, about 50% are singletons. The rearrangement joins TRBV2 to TRBJ1-5, with D perhaps matching TRBD1 (5 bases). Material: skin, obtained at week 0. The source is a human donor with alopecia areata. CDR3 sequence: CASRGRTLDQPQHF. CDR3 nucleotides: TGTGCCAGCAGGGGCCGGACACTGGATCAGCCCCAGCATTTT.